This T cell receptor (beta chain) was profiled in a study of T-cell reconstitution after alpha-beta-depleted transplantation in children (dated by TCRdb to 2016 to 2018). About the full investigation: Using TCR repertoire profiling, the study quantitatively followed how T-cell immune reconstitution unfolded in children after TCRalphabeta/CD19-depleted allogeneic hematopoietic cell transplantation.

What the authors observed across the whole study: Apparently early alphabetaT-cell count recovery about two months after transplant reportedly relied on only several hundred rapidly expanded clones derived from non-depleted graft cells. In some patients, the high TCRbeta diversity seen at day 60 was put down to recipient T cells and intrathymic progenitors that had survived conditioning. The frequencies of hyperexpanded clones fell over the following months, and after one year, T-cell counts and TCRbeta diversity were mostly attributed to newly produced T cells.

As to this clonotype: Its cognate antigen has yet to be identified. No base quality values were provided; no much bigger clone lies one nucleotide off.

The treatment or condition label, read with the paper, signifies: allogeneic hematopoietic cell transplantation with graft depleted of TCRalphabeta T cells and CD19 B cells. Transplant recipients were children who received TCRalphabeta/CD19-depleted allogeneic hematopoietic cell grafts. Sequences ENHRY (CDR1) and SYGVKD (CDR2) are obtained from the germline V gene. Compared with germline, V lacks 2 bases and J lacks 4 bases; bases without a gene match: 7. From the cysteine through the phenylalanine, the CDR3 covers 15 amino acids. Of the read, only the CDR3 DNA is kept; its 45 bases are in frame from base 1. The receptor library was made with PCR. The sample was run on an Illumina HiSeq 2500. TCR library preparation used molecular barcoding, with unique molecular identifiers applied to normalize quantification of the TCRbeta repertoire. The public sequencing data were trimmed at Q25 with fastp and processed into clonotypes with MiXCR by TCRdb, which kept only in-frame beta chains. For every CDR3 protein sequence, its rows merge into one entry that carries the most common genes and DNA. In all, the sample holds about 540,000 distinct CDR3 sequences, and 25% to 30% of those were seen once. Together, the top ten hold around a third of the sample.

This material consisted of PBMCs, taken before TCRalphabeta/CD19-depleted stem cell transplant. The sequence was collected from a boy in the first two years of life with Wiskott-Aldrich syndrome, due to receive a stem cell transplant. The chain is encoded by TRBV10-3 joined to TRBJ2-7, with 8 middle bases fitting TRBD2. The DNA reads TGTGCCATCAGTGAGAGAAGCGGGAGTTTATACGAGCAGTACTTC. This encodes CAISERSGSLYEQYF.